This TCR beta chain came from a study of blood T cell repertoires in COVID-19. Participants had their cohort set by participant-reported clinical history. Germline CDR1 LNHDA, CDR2 SQIVND (reference sequence). The CDR3 covers 17 residues. V shed 4 bases and J 3 bases; nucleotides not matched to a gene: 13. Measured with immunoSEQ multiplex PCR; TCRdb has only the in-frame clones, and not every one. Of around 280,000 clones in the sample, 85% to 90% are singletons; the top ten hold about 1.7%. V and J are TRBV19 and TRBJ1-2; TRBD1 matches 8 bases. The sample taken for sequencing was PBMCs or T cells enriched from blood (not recorded which). This sequence was found in a woman between 18 and 29 years old with acute COVID-19. The CDR3 reads CASSTSPETGAHYGYTF. The DNA for the CDR3 is TGTGCCAGTAGTACCTCCCCCGAGACAGGGGCGCACTATGGCTACACCTTC. The full variable domain, completed using reference TRBV19 and TRBJ1-2, is DGGITQSPKYLFRKEGQNVTLSCEQNLNHDAMYWYRQDPGQGLRLIYYSQIVNDFQKGDIAEGYSVSREKKESFPLTVTSAQKNPTAFYLCASSTSPETGAHYGYTFGSGTRLTVV.